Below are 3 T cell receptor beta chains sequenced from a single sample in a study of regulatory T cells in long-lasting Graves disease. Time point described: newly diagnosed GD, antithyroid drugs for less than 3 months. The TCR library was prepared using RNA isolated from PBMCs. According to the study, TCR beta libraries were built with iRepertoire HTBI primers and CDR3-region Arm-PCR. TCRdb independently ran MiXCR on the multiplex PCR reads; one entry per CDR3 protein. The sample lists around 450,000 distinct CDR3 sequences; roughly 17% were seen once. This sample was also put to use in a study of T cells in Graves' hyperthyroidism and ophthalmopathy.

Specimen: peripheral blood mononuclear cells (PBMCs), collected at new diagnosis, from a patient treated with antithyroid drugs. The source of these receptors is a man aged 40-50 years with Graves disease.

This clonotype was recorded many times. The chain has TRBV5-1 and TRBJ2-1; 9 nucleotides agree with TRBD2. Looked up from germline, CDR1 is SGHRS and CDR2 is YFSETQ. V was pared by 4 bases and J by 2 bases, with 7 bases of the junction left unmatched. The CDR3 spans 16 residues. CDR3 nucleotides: TGCGCCAGCAGCGCCCTAGCGGGAAGGGCCTACAATGAGCAGTTCTTC. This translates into CASSALAGRAYNEQFF.

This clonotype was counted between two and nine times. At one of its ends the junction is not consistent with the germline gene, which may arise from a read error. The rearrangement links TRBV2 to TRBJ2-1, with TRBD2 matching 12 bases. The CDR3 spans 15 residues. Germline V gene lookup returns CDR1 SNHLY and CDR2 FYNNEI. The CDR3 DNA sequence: TGTGCCAGCATTGAGACTAGCGGGGGCTTCAATGAGCAGCTCTTC. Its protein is CASIETSGGFNEQLF.

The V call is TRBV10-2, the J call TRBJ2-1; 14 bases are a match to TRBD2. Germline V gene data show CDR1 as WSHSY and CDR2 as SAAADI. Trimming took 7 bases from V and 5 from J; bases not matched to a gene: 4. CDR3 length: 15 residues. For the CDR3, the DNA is TGCGCCAGCACATGGACTAGCGGGAGGCACAATGAGCAGTTCTTC. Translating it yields CASTWTSGRHNEQFF.